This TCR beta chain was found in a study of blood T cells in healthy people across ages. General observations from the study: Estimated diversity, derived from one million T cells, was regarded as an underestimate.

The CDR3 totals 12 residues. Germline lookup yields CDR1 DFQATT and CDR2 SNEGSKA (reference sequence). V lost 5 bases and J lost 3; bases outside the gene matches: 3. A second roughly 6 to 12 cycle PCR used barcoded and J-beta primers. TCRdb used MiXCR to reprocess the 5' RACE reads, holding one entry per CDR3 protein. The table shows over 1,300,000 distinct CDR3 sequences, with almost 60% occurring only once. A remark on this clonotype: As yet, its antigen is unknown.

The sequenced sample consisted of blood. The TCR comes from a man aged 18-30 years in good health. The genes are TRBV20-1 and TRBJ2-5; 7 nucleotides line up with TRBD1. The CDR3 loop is CSASTGEETQYF. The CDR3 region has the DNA TGCAGTGCTTCCACAGGGGAAGAGACCCAGTACTTC.